This section outlines one T cell receptor (beta chain) sequence together with its context. The data originate from a study of blood T cell repertoires in COVID-19. Study context: The United States, Italy and Spain supplied acute and convalescent COVID-19 samples. Sources were T cells, B-cell-depleted T cells, or PBMCs; the material itself was cDNA or gDNA.

The trim removed 4 bases at V and 5 bases at J, leaving 9 bases unmatched. Germline loops: CDR1 KGHDR, CDR2 SFDVKD. CDR3 length: 16 amino acids. Authors' data handling: Estimation of nucleated cell counts was performed using reference gene primer amplification. The table came from immunoSEQ multiplex PCR; TCRdb's copy has only in-frame clones and leaves some out. V and J calls and clone size are given by that table; D and trimming were obtained from the DNA. The sample includes tens of thousands of clones, about 88% of them seen just once. This sequence was found in a man between 60 and 75 years old with acute or convalescent COVID-19. The chain links TRBV24-1 to TRBJ2-5; 10 positions match TRBD1. Sequenced sample: peripheral blood. The CDR3 spells CATSEGTGAGLETQYF. Here the CDR3 DNA reads TGTGCCACCAGTGAGGGGACAGGGGCGGGATTGGAGACCCAGTACTTC.